Presented here are 6 T cell receptor beta chains from one specimen sequenced in a study of blood T cell repertoires in COVID-19. The data were produced by immunoSEQ multiplex PCR, yet TCRdb's version contains in-frame clones alone and is incomplete. Among some 270,000 clones, 65% to 90% were seen once, and the ten largest hold 9.1%. Material: PBMCs or T cells enriched from blood (not recorded which). The receptors derive from a woman between 50 and 59 years old with acute COVID-19.

The chain has TRBV15 and TRBJ1-1; TRBD1 might be the D (6 bases). Trimming took off 0 bases at V and 4 bases at J, with 12 bases between the two ends. CDR1 and CDR2 (germline): LNHNV, YYDKDF (reference sequence). This CDR3 contains 15 residues. The CDR3 DNA is TGTGCCACCAGCAGAGATTGGGGCAGGGGCACTGAAGCTTTCTTT. Amino acids: CATSRDWGRGTEAFF.

About this clone: This sample also contains other DNA sequences that code for the same CDR3. This chain uses TRBV30 with TRBJ2-5, with unresolved D. The V gene lost 1 base and the J gene lost 4 bases, with 4 bases spanning the gap. The CDR3 has 11 amino acids. The germline V gene has CDR1 GTSNPN and CDR2 SVGIG (reference sequence). CDR3 nucleotide sequence: TGTGCCTGGAGTGCCGGAGAGACCCAGTACTTC. It is translated as CAWSAGETQYF.

CDR3 DNA sequence: TGCAGCGCCTCGAAACCCAGCTCCTACGAGCAGTACTTC. Its protein is CSASKPSSYEQYF. The gene calls are TRBV29-1 and TRBJ2-7; D is ambiguous. This CDR3 comprises 13 residues. V lost 7 bases, J lost 0 bases, and 13 bases lay in between. The germline V gene has CDR1 SQVTM and CDR2 ANQGSEA.

The chain carries TRBV28 and TRBJ1-5, with D unresolved. The CDR3 spans 13 residues. CDR1 and CDR2 from the germline V gene are MDHEN and SYDVKM. Trimming removed 7 bases at V and 7 bases at J, with 14 bases between. The CDR3 DNA is TGTGCCAGCACGAACCCCGCGGGGCAGCCCCAGCATTTT. Amino acid sequence: CASTNPAGQPQHF.

The rearrangement uses TRBV4-2 and TRBJ1-3; 7 nucleotides align to TRBD1. Germline CDR1 reads LGHNA; CDR2 reads YNFKEQ. The CDR3 covers 17 residues. V lost 0 bases to trimming and J lost 1 base; unmatched junction nucleotides: 6. The CDR3 reads CASSQEKSGGSGNTIYF. The CDR3 nucleotides are TGTGCCAGCAGCCAAGAGAAGTCAGGGGGGTCTGGAAACACCATATATTTT.

The V gene is TRBV18, the J gene TRBJ2-3; D not certain. This CDR3 contains 14 residues. Germline V gene sequence: CDR1 KGHSH, CDR2 LQKENI. V lost 3 bases to trimming and J lost 0 bases, with 7 bases between them. CDR3 DNA sequence: TGTGCCAGCTCACCGTTCTCTAGCACAGATACGCAGTATTTT. Translated: CASSPFSSTDTQYF.